These 7 T cell receptor beta chains originate from one sample sequenced in a study of CD8 T cells in Susac syndrome. About 0.5 to 1 ug RNA was reverse transcribed with random hexamers. TCRdb re-called the immunoSEQ multiplex PCR reads through MiXCR, storing one row per CDR3 protein. The data hold some 150,000 distinct CDR3 sequences, with approximately 93% observed a single time. Material for sequencing was CD4+ T cells from PBMCs. These receptors were obtained from a human donor in good health.

The rearrangement uses TRBV27 and TRBJ1-1; 8 nucleotides match TRBD1. CDR1 is MNHEY and CDR2 is SMNVEV in the germline V gene (reference sequence). CDR3 length equals 15 residues. The junction had 7 bases not matched to a gene; V was cut back by 5 bases and J by 2 bases. The DNA for the CDR3 is TGTGCCAGCAGTCTCGGGACAGGCGGAAACACTGAAGCTTTCTTT. Translated: CASSLGTGGNTEAFF.

This chain joins TRBV4-2 and TRBJ2-2; D might be TRBD1 (6 bases). The germline V and J ends were trimmed by 0 bases and 3 bases, with 11 bases remaining between them. Germline CDR1 is LGHNA and CDR2 is YNFKEQ. The CDR3 length is 16 residues. CDR3: CASSQDQSGDTGELFF. In DNA, the CDR3 is TGTGCCAGCAGCCAAGATCAATCAGGGGACACCGGGGAGCTGTTTTTT.

The rearrangement links TRBV3-1 to TRBJ1-1, with D unclear. Trimming stripped 4 bases from V and 6 bases from J, with 12 bases between. CDR3 size: 13 residues. Germline lookup yields CDR1 LGHDT and CDR2 YNNKEL (reference sequence). The CDR3 DNA reads TGTGCCAGCAGCCGTAGTAAGGGTTCTGAAGCTTTCTTT. It codes for CASSRSKGSEAFF.

The CDR3 nucleotides read TGTGCCAGCAAGGTTCAAGCGACCGCAGATACGCAGTATTTT. This codes for CASKVQATADTQYF. This chain joins TRBV7-3 and TRBJ2-3; D uncertain. CDR1 and CDR2 from the germline V gene are SGHTA and FQGTGA. There are 14 residues in the CDR3. V was trimmed by 7 bases and J by 4 bases, leaving 15 bases between them.

Regarding this clonotype: One end of the junction is discordant with germline, which a read error may explain. J is TRBJ2-1 and V is TRBV7-7; 10 bases fit TRBD2. The CDR3 sequence is 16 residues long. The V gene's germline CDR1 is SSHAT and CDR2 FNYEAQ (reference sequence). CDR3 residues: CASSFGTSVSYNEQFF. The CDR3, as DNA: TGTGCTAGCAGCTTTGGGACTAGCGTCTCCTACAATGAGCAGTTCTTC.

V and J are TRBV19 and TRBJ2-1; TRBD1 matches 9 bases. This CDR3 has 14 residues. Germline values: CDR1 LNHDA, CDR2 SQIVND (reference sequence). Losses at the gene ends were 7 bases for V and 9 bases for J; bases not matched to a gene: 10. CDR3 region: CASIGTGKFSEQFF. The DNA of the CDR3 is TGTGCCAGTATCGGGACAGGGAAGTTTAGTGAGCAGTTCTTC.

The rearrangement joins TRBV7-2 to TRBJ2-7; 10 bases map to TRBD1. CDR3 length: 14 amino acids. V lost 7 bases, J lost 2 bases, and 5 bases stayed unmatched. Germline assignment: CDR1 SGHTA and CDR2 FQGNSA. CDR3 residues: CASTPGQGPYEQYF. The CDR3 nucleotides are TGTGCCAGCACGCCGGGACAGGGGCCCTACGAGCAGTACTTC.